This TCR beta chain is drawn from a study of blood T cell repertoires in COVID-19. The wider study: Samples of COVID-19 (acute and convalescent) were obtained from the United States, Italy and Spain.

The participants were between about 18 and 90 years old and came from about two dozen US areas. A COVID-19 case was met by exposed participants within 2 weeks before study entry. Source study methods: Reference gene primers were amplified, and this amplification served to estimate nucleated cell counts. Some clones are missing from TCRdb's copy, which holds only in-frame ones; the method was immunoSEQ multiplex PCR. Clone size and V and J calls were adopted from that table, with D and trimming inferred from the DNA. The sample yields fewer than 250,000 clones, approximately 83% seen once. V was shortened by 6 bases and J by 1 base, with 12 bases between the two germline ends. CDR1 is MDHEN, CDR2 SYDVKM, per germline. There are 14 residues in the CDR3. This clone has only one observation.

This chain uses TRBV28 with TRBJ1-2; D is unresolved. The clonotype comes from a woman between 50 and 59 years old who had been exposed to COVID-19. Sample: PBMCs or T cells enriched from blood (not recorded which). In DNA, the CDR3 is TGTGCCAGCAGCCGGAGTGGCCTTAACTATGGCTACACCTTC. It codes for CASSRSGLNYGYTF.